These 24 T cell receptor beta chains were sequenced from one sample in a study of molecular identifiers for immune sequencing clone quantification. TCRdb re-analysed the PCR reads in MiXCR, keeping a single row per CDR3 protein. The sample has about 36,000 distinct CDR3 sequences; 18% are singletons. Specimen: naive CD8+ T cells from blood, with Jurkat cell RNA spiked in. Indicated subset: FACS-sorted CD8+CD4-CCR7+CD45RA+ naive T cells. These receptors were taken from a human donor in good health. Some libraries in this study had Jurkat cell RNA spiked in.

In this sample, this clonotype turned up many times. The V and J genes are TRBV6-5 and TRBJ2-7; D possibly uses TRBD1 or TRBD2 (5 bases each). Between the trimmed V and J ends, which lost 1 base and 2 bases, there was a span of 24 bases. The CDR3 has 19 residues. The V gene's germline CDR1 is MNHEY and CDR2 SVGAGI. The CDR3 spells CASSYYLPLRVGETYEQYF. DNA of the CDR3: TGTGCCAGCAGTTACTACCTTCCCCTAAGGGTAGGGGAGACCTACGAGCAGTACTTC.

Remarks on this clonotype: A much larger clone sits a single nucleotide away, making a read error possible. The chain uses TRBV20-1 and TRBJ2-5; TRBD2 aligns across 10 bases. This CDR3 is 16 amino acids long. Germline V gene data show CDR1 as DFQATT and CDR2 as SNEGSKA (reference sequence). The CDR3: CSARGGEREGRVTRYF. The CDR3 DNA reads TGCAGTGCCAGAGGGGGGGAGCGGGAGGGCCGGGTGACCCGGTACTTC.

The sample holds a few counts of this clonotype. V and J are TRBV7-6 and TRBJ2-7; 8 bases map to TRBD1. With V trimmed by 7 bases and J by 4 bases, 9 bases remained unmatched. CDR1 and CDR2 from the germline V gene are SGHVS and FNYEAQ. CDR3 size: 14 residues. CDR3 region: CASTAGTGSYEQYF. CDR3 in DNA: TGTGCCAGCACCGCCGGGACAGGATCTTACGAGCAGTACTTC.

This rearrangement joins TRBV7-8 to TRBJ2-5; the D gene is possibly TRBD1 (6 bases). Germline CDR1 SGHVS, CDR2 FQNEAQ. Deletions cut 6 bases from V and 2 bases from J, with 13 bases between. The CDR3 contains 14 residues. The DNA of the CDR3 is TGTGCCAGCAGAGATTGGACAGATCAAGAGACCCAGTACTTC. Its translation is CASRDWTDQETQYF.

In its sample, this clonotype was seen many times. This sequence joins TRBV7-3 and TRBJ2-2; 10 bases line up with TRBD1. The CDR3 is 19 amino acids. Germline-derived CDR1 and CDR2 are SGHTA and FQGTGA. Germline trimming cut 1 base from V and 3 bases from J; bases unmatched to any gene: 11. CDR3 in amino acids: CASSLNPHRDRGDTGELFF. The CDR3 coding sequence is TGTGCCAGCAGCTTAAACCCCCACCGGGACAGGGGAGACACCGGGGAGCTGTTTTTT.

This clonotype was observed at least ten times. The rearrangement links TRBV28 to TRBJ2-5, with D tentatively TRBD1 (6 bases). Germline lookup yields CDR1 MDHEN and CDR2 SYDVKM. Trimming took off 3 bases at V and 4 bases at J, with 12 bases between the two ends. The CDR3 runs to 14 residues. This CDR3 is CASSFPRGRETQYF. The CDR3 DNA is TGTGCCAGCAGTTTTCCCAGGGGTCGAGAGACCCAGTACTTC.

This clonotype was seen many times. The genes are TRBV6-2 or TRBV6-3 and TRBJ1-5; 7 bases are a match to TRBD1. Germline CDR1 reads MNHEY; CDR2 reads SVGEGT. The CDR3 sequence is 13 residues long. Trimming at V came to 8 bases and at J to 1 base, leaving 2 bases not matched to a gene. The chain's CDR3 is CASVDRSNQPQHF. The DNA of the CDR3 is TGTGCCAGCGTGGACAGGAGCAATCAGCCCCAGCATTTT.

This clonotype was seen at least ten times. This chain connects TRBV3-1 to TRBJ2-2, with TRBD1 identical over 7 bases. This CDR3 spans 16 amino acids. Germline V gives CDR1 LGHDT, CDR2 YNNKEL (reference sequence). J was trimmed by 5 bases and V by 2 bases; bases with no gene match: 8. As DNA, the CDR3 is TGTGCCAGCAGCCAAACGCCAGGGGGTCTTACCGGGGAGCTGTTTTTT. Encoded protein: CASSQTPGGLTGELFF.

Many counts were recorded for this clonotype. V is TRBV7-9 and J is TRBJ2-7; 8 bases line up with TRBD2. J gave up 4 bases and V 2 bases, and 10 bases lay outside the gene matches. The CDR3 has 16 residues. The V gene's germline CDR1 is SEHNR and CDR2 FQNEAQ (reference sequence). CDR3 in amino acids: CASSLWVTSASYEQYF. The DNA of the CDR3 is TGTGCCAGCAGCTTATGGGTGACTAGCGCCTCTTACGAGCAGTACTTC.

In this sample, this clonotype turned up a few times. The genes are TRBV7-9 and TRBJ1-1; no definite D call. The V end lost 7 bases, the J end lost 1 base, and 10 bases lay between the germline ends. The CDR3 extends over 13 amino acids. CDR1 SEHNR and CDR2 FQNEAQ come from the germline V gene (reference sequence). In DNA form, the CDR3 reads TGTGCCAGCATTCCCCCGGGGAACACTGAAGCTTTCTTT. Its translation: CASIPPGNTEAFF.

This clonotype was picked up many times. The chain recombines TRBV28 with TRBJ2-1; no clear D gene. The CDR3 totals 14 residues. The germline V gene encodes CDR1 MDHEN and CDR2 SYDVKM. The ends were cut back, 5 bases at V and 0 bases at J, with 8 bases in the middle. The CDR3 region has the DNA TGTGCCAGCAGTCAACAACGCTCCTACAATGAGCAGTTCTTC. It translates to CASSQQRSYNEQFF. The full variable domain, in which reference TRBV28 and TRBJ2-1 provide the parts outside the CDR3, is DVKVTQSSRYLVKRTGEKVFLECVQDMDHENMFWYRQDPGLGLRLIYFSYDVKMKEKGDIPEGYSVSREKKERFSLILESASTNQTSMYLCASSQQRSYNEQFFGPGTRLTVL.

This clonotype was observed many times. The rearrangement links TRBV6-2 or TRBV6-3 to TRBJ1-5, with 8 positions matching TRBD1. Trimming removed 10 bases from V and 4 bases from J; junction bases left unmatched: 6. CDR1 is MNHEY, CDR2 SVGEGT, per germline. CDR3 length: 13 residues. Written as DNA, the CDR3 is TGTGCCACCCGGGACAGGACGAATCAGCCCCAGCATTTT. Translation: CATRDRTNQPQHF.

This clonotype is a singleton in its sample. This could be a read error, since a much larger clone is one nucleotide away. J is TRBJ2-7 and V is TRBV28; D unresolved. The V gene lost 6 bases and the J gene lost 4 bases, with 13 bases spanning the gap. The CDR3 has 13 amino acids. Germline assignment: CDR1 MDHEN and CDR2 SYDVKM. The CDR3 DNA sequence: TGTGCCAGCAGCCTGCTCTTCAGGTACGAGCAGTACTTC. Amino acids: CASSLLFRYEQYF.

Ten or more counts support this clonotype. This chain uses TRBV20-1 with TRBJ1-5, with 7 bases matching TRBD1. This CDR3 contains 16 residues. Germline CDR1 reads DFQATT; CDR2 reads SNEGSKA (reference sequence). The J segment lost 1 base and the V segment lost 4 bases, leaving 10 bases of the junction unmatched. The CDR3 nucleotides read TGCAGTGCTAACACGCTCCGACAGGGAAGCAATCAGCCCCAGCATTTT. Protein sequence: CSANTLRQGSNQPQHF.

Details on this clonotype: One junction end does not reproduce the germline sequence, and a read error may be involved. CDR3 in DNA: TGCAGTGCTCGAGACTATTATGGCTACACCTTC. Its translation: CSARDYYGYTF. The V and J genes are TRBV20-1 and TRBJ1-2; D is unclear. Germline values: CDR1 DFQATT, CDR2 SNEGSKA (reference sequence). The CDR3 sequence is 11 residues long.

As to this clonotype: With a much larger clone just one base away, this may be a read error. The rearrangement links TRBV5-1 to TRBJ2-1, with D perhaps TRBD1 (6 bases). Germline CDR1 SGHRS, CDR2 YFSETQ. The CDR3 is 13 residues long. The CDR3: CASNLDSYNEQFF. For the CDR3, the DNA is TGCGCCAGCAACTTGGACAGCTACAATGAGCAGTTCTTC.

This clonotype came up many times. This rearrangement joins TRBV6-2 or TRBV6-3 to TRBJ2-1, with D unresolved. This CDR3 has 14 amino acids. Germline lookup yields CDR1 MNHEY and CDR2 SVGEGT. The V end was cut by 2 bases, the J end by 8 bases, with 13 bases between. This chain's CDR3 is CASSYGLGRDEQFF. CDR3 nucleotides: TGTGCCAGCAGTTACGGGCTAGGAAGGGATGAGCAGTTCTTC.

The CDR3 is CASGGGLWEQYF. The CDR3, as DNA: TGTGCCAGCGGGGGAGGCCTTTGGGAGCAGTACTTC. The chain joins TRBV28 to TRBJ2-7, with a possible D match to TRBD2 (6 bases). The CDR3 has 12 amino acids. Trimming left V 8 bases short and J 7 bases short, with 15 bases between. The germline gives CDR1 MDHEN, CDR2 SYDVKM.

The rearrangement links TRBV28 to TRBJ2-7; TRBD2 aligns across 10 bases. Germline assignment: CDR1 MDHEN and CDR2 SYDVKM. V lost 7 bases and J lost 3; bases outside the gene matches: 6. This CDR3 has 14 amino acids. CDR3 DNA: TGTGCCAGCACCATGGGACTAGCGCGCTACGAGCAGTACTTC. It codes for CASTMGLARYEQYF.

This clonotype was recorded many times. This chain links TRBV5-1 with TRBJ2-3; 8 bases align to TRBD2. Germline CDR1 and CDR2: SGHRS and YFSETQ. The CDR3 extends over 16 amino acids. With V trimmed by 2 bases and J by 5 bases, 10 bases remained unmatched. The CDR3 protein is CASSFSPGGPKDTQYF. The CDR3 bases are TGCGCCAGCAGCTTTTCACCGGGAGGGCCCAAAGATACGCAGTATTTT.

This clonotype was picked up many times. V is TRBV5-6 and J is TRBJ2-7; the D gene is possibly TRBD2 (5 bases). The V gene lost 1 base and the J gene lost 5 bases, with 7 bases spanning the gap. Per the germline V gene, CDR1 is SGHDT and CDR2 is YYEEEE. CDR3 length: 12 residues. The DNA of the CDR3 is TGTGCCAGCAGCTTGTCGAGGGACGAGCAGTACTTC. Translating gives CASSLSRDEQYF.

This clonotype was seen repeatedly, ten times or more. This chain joins TRBV6-6 and TRBJ1-5; D gene unclear. The CDR3 is 17 amino acids. CDR1 is MNHNY, CDR2 SVGAGI, per germline (reference sequence). Trimming took off 0 bases at V and 0 bases at J, with 12 bases between the two ends. CDR3 residues: CASSYSSVQNSNQPQHF. In nucleotides, the CDR3 is TGTGCCAGCAGTTACTCGAGTGTACAAAATAGCAATCAGCCCCAGCATTTT.

This clonotype was observed many times. The rearrangement joins TRBV29-1 to TRBJ2-1; 10 positions agree with TRBD2. The J segment lost 0 bases and the V segment lost 2 bases, leaving 7 bases of the junction unmatched. The germline gives CDR1 SQVTM, CDR2 ANQGSEA. The CDR3 loop spans 17 amino acids. The CDR3 reads CSVERTSGFSSYNEQFF. The CDR3 DNA reads as TGCAGCGTTGAAAGGACTAGCGGATTCAGCTCCTACAATGAGCAGTTCTTC.

This clonotype came up many times. J is TRBJ1-5 and V is TRBV4-1; 7 bases align to TRBD1. CDR3 length equals 13 residues. The germline CDR1 and CDR2 sequences are MGHRA and YSYEKL. The ends lost 4 bases at V and 7 bases at J; junction bases unmatched: 4. DNA of the CDR3: TGCGCCAGCAGCCTCCAGGACAGGCAGCCCCAGCATTTT. This codes for CASSLQDRQPQHF.